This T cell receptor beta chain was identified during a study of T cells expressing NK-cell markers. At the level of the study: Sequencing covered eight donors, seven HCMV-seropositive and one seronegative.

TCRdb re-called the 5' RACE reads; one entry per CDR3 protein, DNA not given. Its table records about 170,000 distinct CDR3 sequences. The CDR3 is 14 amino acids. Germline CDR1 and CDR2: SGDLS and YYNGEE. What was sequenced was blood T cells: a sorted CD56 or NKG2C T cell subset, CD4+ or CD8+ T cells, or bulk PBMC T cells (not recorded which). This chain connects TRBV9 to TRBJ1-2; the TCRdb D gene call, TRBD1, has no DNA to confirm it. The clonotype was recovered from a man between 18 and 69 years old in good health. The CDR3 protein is CASSATTGDYGYTF.